A single sample gave rise to the 10 T cell receptor beta chains below, sequenced in a study of cytomegalovirus exposure and HLA in healthy donors. The PCR was carried out with 60 Vbeta primers and 13 Jbeta primers. The table came from immunoSEQ multiplex PCR; TCRdb's copy has only in-frame clones and leaves some out. The table records under 200,000 clones, just under 80% of them present only once. Sequencing was carried out using PBMCs. These receptors were taken from a woman aged 45-60 years in good health and CMV-seropositive.

J is TRBJ2-1 and V is TRBV7-6, with D possibly matching TRBD2 (6 bases). V was trimmed by 5 bases and J by 3 bases, leaving 14 bases between them. The V gene's germline CDR1 is SGHVS and CDR2 FNYEAQ. The CDR3 runs to 15 residues. CDR3 sequence (DNA): TGTGCCAGCAGCCGGGAGAACTTTGTCTACAATGAGCAGTTCTTC. It specifies CASSRENFVYNEQFF.

This clone showed up just once. This chain uses TRBV11-2 with TRBJ1-1; tentative D call: TRBD1 (6 bases). Germline V lookup: CDR1 SGHAT, CDR2 FQNNGV. CDR3 length equals 15 residues. V dropped 1 base and J dropped 0 bases, with 9 bases sitting between them. The CDR3 DNA sequence: TGTGCCAGCAGCTTAGTAGGGGGGGTGAACACTGAAGCTTTCTTT. It codes for CASSLVGGVNTEAFF.

The rearrangement links TRBV7-9 to TRBJ2-7; TRBD1 matches 9 bases. Germline loops: CDR1 SEHNR, CDR2 FQNEAQ (reference sequence). The CDR3 has 15 amino acids. The J segment lost 0 bases and the V segment lost 5 bases, leaving 5 bases of the junction unmatched. The CDR3, as DNA: TGTGCCAGCAGCCCGACAGGGGGGAGCTCCTACGAGCAGTACTTC. As protein: CASSPTGGSSYEQYF.

The V and J genes are TRBV13 and TRBJ1-3; D call uncertain. This CDR3 is 14 amino acids long. Germline V gene data show CDR1 as PRHDT and CDR2 as FYEKMQ (reference sequence). Trimming removed 6 bases at V and 2 bases at J, with 11 bases between. Written as DNA, the CDR3 is TGTGCCAGCAGTTCGCAACGAGCTGGAAACACCATATATTTT. Translating gives CASSSQRAGNTIYF.

The rearrangement joins TRBV19 to TRBJ2-3, with TRBD2 matching 8 bases. Trimming cost V 6 bases and J 4 bases; bases outside gene matches: 9. CDR3 size: 15 residues. Germline-derived CDR1 and CDR2 are LNHDA and SQIVND (reference sequence). The CDR3 spells CASRRRGGSADTQYF. The CDR3, as DNA: TGTGCCAGTAGACGTCGGGGGGGCTCGGCAGATACGCAGTATTTT.

The gene calls are TRBV6-5 and TRBJ2-7; 7 positions match TRBD1. V trimming: 7 bases; J trimming: 1 base; junction bases outside the gene matches: 10. Looked up from germline, CDR1 is MNHEY and CDR2 is SVGAGI. The CDR3 contains 15 residues. DNA for the CDR3: TGTGCCAGCACTCGGGATCAGGGACAGTCCTACGAGCAGTACTTC. Translated: CASTRDQGQSYEQYF.

The V and J genes are TRBV11-3 and TRBJ1-1; TRBD1 agrees at 7 bases. The CDR3 loop spans 15 amino acids. After removal of 2 bases from V and 5 bases from J, the junction contained 8 bases not matched to a gene. Germline loops: CDR1 SGHNT, CDR2 YENEEA. CDR3 in amino acids: CASSLWGRGKTEAFF. The DNA of the CDR3 is TGTGCCAGCAGCTTATGGGGCAGGGGGAAGACTGAAGCTTTCTTT. Drawing the rest from reference TRBV11-3 and TRBJ1-1, the complete variable domain is EAGVVQSPRYKIIEKKQPVAFWCNPISGHNTLYWYLQNLGQGPELLIRYENEEAVDDSQLPKDRFSAERLKGVDSTLKIQPAELGDSAVYLCASSLWGRGKTEAFFGQGTRLTVV.

V is TRBV5-6 and J is TRBJ1-2; D is unclear. This CDR3 has 12 amino acids. Germline assignment: CDR1 SGHDT and CDR2 YYEEEE. Trimming stripped 6 bases from V and 10 bases from J, with 16 bases between. As DNA, the CDR3 is TGTGCCAGCACCCTAACTCAAGTTGTCTACACCTTC. Translating gives CASTLTQVVYTF.

The chain links TRBV7-2 to TRBJ1-3; D is undetermined. The CDR3 contains 15 residues. Germline V gene sequence: CDR1 SGHTA, CDR2 FQGNSA. Trimming took 5 bases from V and 0 from J, leaving 11 bases between them. The CDR3 sequence: CASSRPGDSGNTIYF. The DNA for the CDR3 is TGTGCCAGCAGCCGTCCGGGAGACTCTGGAAACACCATATATTTT.

In its sample, this clone was seen once. The chain links TRBV2 to TRBJ2-3; D ambiguous. The germline gives CDR1 SNHLY, CDR2 FYNNEI. The ends were cut back, 6 bases at V and 4 bases at J, with 20 bases in the middle. The CDR3 runs to 16 residues. CDR3 DNA: TGTGCCAGCAGCGTGCTTACTATGATCGGCCCAGATACGCAGTATTTT. This gives the protein CASSVLTMIGPDTQYF.